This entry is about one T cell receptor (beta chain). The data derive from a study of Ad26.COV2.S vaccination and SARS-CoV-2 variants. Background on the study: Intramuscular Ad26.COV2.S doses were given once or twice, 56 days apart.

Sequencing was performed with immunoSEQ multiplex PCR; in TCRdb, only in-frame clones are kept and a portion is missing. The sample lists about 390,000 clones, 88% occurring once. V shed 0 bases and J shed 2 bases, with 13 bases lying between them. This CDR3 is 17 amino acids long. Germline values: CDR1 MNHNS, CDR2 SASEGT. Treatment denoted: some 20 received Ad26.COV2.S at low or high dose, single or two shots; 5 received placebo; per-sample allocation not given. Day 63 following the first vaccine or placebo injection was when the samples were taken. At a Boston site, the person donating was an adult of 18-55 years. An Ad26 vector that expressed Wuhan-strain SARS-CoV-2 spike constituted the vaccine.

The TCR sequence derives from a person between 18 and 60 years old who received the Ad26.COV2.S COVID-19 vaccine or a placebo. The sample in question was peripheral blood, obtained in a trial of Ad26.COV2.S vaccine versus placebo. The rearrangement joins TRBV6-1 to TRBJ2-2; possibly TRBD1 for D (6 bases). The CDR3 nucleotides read TGTGCCAGCAGTGAAGCCCCAGCAGGGGCTAACACCGGGGAGCTGTTTTTT. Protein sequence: CASSEAPAGANTGELFF.